What follows are 21 T cell receptor beta chains derived from one specimen sequenced in a study of blood T cells in healthy people across ages. Then a second PCR, running roughly 7 to 11 cycles, was carried out with a sample-barcoded 5' primer and a J-beta primer mix. TCRdb recomputed calls from the 5' RACE reads with MiXCR, one row per CDR3 protein. This table has about 640,000 distinct CDR3 sequences, around 43% appearing once. The source material was blood. The receptors stem from an elderly man in good health.

The CDR3, as DNA: TGTGCCAGCTACGAGACAGCTCATCAGCCCCAGCATTTT. Its translation: CASYETAHQPQHF. The chain joins TRBV28 to TRBJ1-5; a weak D match, TRBD1 (5 bases). Trimming stripped 8 bases from V and 5 bases from J, with 13 bases between. The CDR3 runs to 13 residues. Germline V gene data show CDR1 as MDHEN and CDR2 as SYDVKM.

The rearrangement uses TRBV28 and TRBJ2-5; the D gene could be TRBD1 or TRBD2 (5 bases each). The length of the CDR3 is 16 residues. Germline CDR1 is MDHEN and CDR2 is SYDVKM. The ends were cut back, 8 bases at V and 11 bases at J, with 30 bases in the middle. CDR3 sequence reads: CASLTGARGAYNEQYF. In DNA, the CDR3 is TGTGCCAGCCTCACTGGGGCGAGAGGGGCCTACAATGAGCAGTACTTC. Full variable domain (outside the CDR3, taken from reference TRBV28 and TRBJ2-5): DVKVTQSSRYLVKRTGEKVFLECVQDMDHENMFWYRQDPGLGLRLIYFSYDVKMKEKGDIPEGYSVSREKKERFSLILESASTNQTSMYLCASLTGARGAYNEQYFGPGTRLLVL.

In this sample, this clonotype turned up many times. The CDR3 region is CASSQGTGLNQPQHF. The CDR3 nucleotides are TGTGCCAGCAGCCAGGGGACAGGGTTAAATCAGCCCCAGCATTTT. This chain connects TRBV3-1 to TRBJ1-5; 9 bases are shared with TRBD1. V was pared by 3 bases and J by 4 bases, with 4 bases of the junction left unmatched. The CDR3 consists of 15 residues. Germline V lookup: CDR1 LGHDT, CDR2 YNNKEL (reference sequence).

Turning to this clonotype: This may be a read error, as it is one base from a much larger clone. This chain joins TRBV20-1 and TRBJ2-3; D may be TRBD2 (5 bases). This CDR3 contains 15 residues. Looked up from germline, CDR1 is DFQATT and CDR2 is SNEGSKA (reference sequence). This CDR3 reads CSARTPVAYTDTLYF. The CDR3 bases are TGCAGTGCTAGAACCCCAGTAGCGTACACAGATACGCTGTATTTT.

This clonotype was observed a handful of times. The V gene is TRBV28, the J gene TRBJ2-3; D remains unclear. Trimming removed 1 base from V and 7 bases from J, with 9 bases in between. CDR1 is MDHEN and CDR2 is SYDVKM in the germline V gene. CDR3 length equals 13 residues. In DNA form, the CDR3 reads TGTGCCAGCAGTTTATATAGGGTGAATACGCAGTATTTT. This codes for CASSLYRVNTQYF.

The J gene is TRBJ1-5, the V gene TRBV7-2, with 7 positions matching TRBD1. The J segment lost 0 bases and the V segment lost 5 bases, leaving 7 bases of the junction unmatched. The CDR3 contains 16 residues. Looked up from germline, CDR1 is SGHTA and CDR2 is FQGNSA. The CDR3 loop is CASSRDSVISNQPQHF. CDR3 bases: TGTGCCAGCAGCCGGGACAGCGTCATTAGCAATCAGCCCCAGCATTTT.

In this sample, this clonotype turned up a few times. This chain uses TRBV12-3 or TRBV12-4 with TRBJ2-3, with D unclear. This CDR3 comprises 11 residues. V dropped 6 bases and J dropped 6 bases, with 7 bases sitting between them. The CDR3, as DNA: TGTGCCAGCAGGAGAGCGGATACGCAGTATTTT. This sequence encodes CASRRADTQYF.

This chain connects TRBV6-5 to TRBJ2-3; D is perhaps TRBD1 or TRBD2 (5 bases each). The V end was cut by 6 bases, the J end by 2 bases, with 9 bases between. There are 13 residues in the CDR3. From germline, CDR1 is MNHEY and CDR2 SVGAGI. The DNA of the CDR3 is TGTGCCAGCAGCCGAGGGGTCACAGATACGCAGTATTTT. This sequence encodes CASSRGVTDTQYF.

This clonotype came up a few times. The V and J genes are TRBV4-2 and TRBJ2-3; possibly TRBD1 or TRBD2 for D (6 bases each). V was pared by 1 base and J by 3 bases, with 14 bases between. Germline V gives CDR1 LGHNA, CDR2 YNFKEQ. This CDR3 region has 16 residues. CDR3 DNA sequence: TGTGCCAGCAGCCAAGCCCGGGGGCAGGGAACAGATACGCAGTATTTT. Amino acids: CASSQARGQGTDTQYF.

J is TRBJ1-2 and V is TRBV10-2; D gene ambiguous. The CDR3 spans 16 residues. Germline CDR1 reads WSHSY; CDR2 reads SAAADI. Trimming took off 0 bases at V and 4 bases at J, with 15 bases between the two ends. CDR3 loop: CASSESGSLSIYGYTF. In nucleotides, the CDR3 is TGCGCCAGCAGTGAGTCGGGAAGCCTTAGCATCTATGGCTACACCTTC.

The rearrangement joins TRBV24-1 to TRBJ2-3; tentatively, D is TRBD2 (6 bases). The CDR3 has 16 residues. V lost 4 bases, J lost 3 bases, and 16 bases lay in between. CDR1 KGHDR and CDR2 SFDVKD come from the germline V gene. The CDR3 spells CATSDPSAPHTDTQYF. The CDR3 nucleotides read TGTGCCACCAGTGACCCTAGCGCGCCACATACAGATACGCAGTATTTT.

This clonotype was seen a few times. The gene calls are TRBV4-2 and TRBJ2-5, with 8 bases identical to TRBD1. Unmatched junction bases numbered 16, after V lost 2 bases and J lost 5 bases. Germline lookup yields CDR1 LGHNA and CDR2 YNFKEQ. CDR3 length: 18 amino acids. CDR3 loop: CASSQYSIRAGGDETQYF. The DNA of the CDR3 is TGTGCCAGCAGCCAATACTCCATTAGGGCAGGGGGCGATGAGACCCAGTACTTC.

The chain links TRBV10-2 to TRBJ1-5; 7 nucleotides agree with TRBD1. With 5 bases clipped from V and 4 bases from J, the junction kept 14 bases outside the gene matches. This CDR3 spans 17 amino acids. Per germline, CDR1 WSHSY and CDR2 SAAADI. As DNA, the CDR3 is TGCGCCAGCAGTCAACCAACAGGGGACCCTCGGAATCAGCCCCAGCATTTT. Encoded protein: CASSQPTGDPRNQPQHF.

This chain uses TRBV10-3 with TRBJ1-5; TRBD1 matches 8 bases. Germline CDR1 is ENHRY and CDR2 is SYGVKD. Unmatched junction bases numbered 9, after V lost 10 bases and J lost 10 bases. This CDR3 is built from 12 residues. The CDR3 reads CATGQGGEPQHF. The CDR3 region has the DNA TGTGCCACCGGACAGGGTGGAGAACCCCAGCATTTT.

This clonotype came up once. CDR3: CASSALQGEDPTLHF. CDR3 coding DNA: TGTGCCAGCAGCGCGTTACAGGGGGAAGATCCAACCCTCCACTTT. The genes are TRBV7-9 and TRBJ1-6; 8 bases are a match to TRBD1. The CDR3 totals 15 residues. Trimming cost V 5 bases and J 14 bases; bases outside gene matches: 14. Germline CDR1 reads SEHNR; CDR2 reads FQNEAQ (reference sequence).

The chain recombines TRBV7-2 with TRBJ2-3; 9 nucleotides line up with TRBD2. CDR3 length: 17 amino acids. Germline V lookup: CDR1 SGHTA, CDR2 FQGNSA. The V segment lost 5 bases and the J segment 2 bases; nucleotides outside the gene matches: 11. CDR3 bases: TGTGCCAGCAGCCAGACTAGCGGAGGGGTGTACACAGATACGCAGTATTTT. Protein: CASSQTSGGVYTDTQYF.

At least ten counts were recorded for this clonotype. The V call is TRBV15, the J call TRBJ2-1, with D unresolved. The CDR3 extends over 16 amino acids. Germline values: CDR1 LNHNV, CDR2 YYDKDF (reference sequence). The V end was cut by 0 bases, the J end by 2 bases, with 11 bases between. This CDR3 reads CATSRDTVATYNEQFF. In DNA, the CDR3 is TGTGCCACCAGCAGAGACACGGTCGCTACCTACAATGAGCAGTTCTTC.

The table lists this clonotype with a few counts. The CDR3 region has the DNA TGTGCCAGCAGCTTTCGTGCAGGGACAAGCTCCTACGAGCAGTACTTC. It specifies CASSFRAGTSSYEQYF. J is TRBJ2-7 and V is TRBV7-2, with D perhaps matching TRBD1 (6 bases). V was trimmed by 3 bases and J by 0 bases, leaving 15 bases between them. Germline CDR1 and CDR2: SGHTA and FQGNSA. This CDR3 contains 16 residues.

The chain couples TRBV9 to TRBJ2-1; D is undetermined. CDR3 size: 14 residues. Deletions cut 3 bases from V and 5 bases from J, with 12 bases between. Germline CDR1 and CDR2: SGDLS and YYNGEE. The CDR3 sequence: CASSEASGDNEQFF. The CDR3 DNA sequence: TGTGCCAGCAGCGAGGCCTCTGGGGACAATGAGCAGTTCTTC.

This chain connects TRBV6-2 or TRBV6-3 to TRBJ2-1; possible D gene TRBD1, 5 bases. V lost 8 bases and J lost 5, with 19 bases in between. The CDR3 loop spans 15 amino acids. Per germline, CDR1 MNHEY and CDR2 SVGEGT. This CDR3 reads CASGTPTVSHNEQFF. The CDR3 coding sequence is TGTGCCAGCGGAACTCCGACAGTTTCCCACAATGAGCAGTTCTTC.

This clonotype occurred a few times. The chain joins TRBV6-1 to TRBJ2-2; 13 bases are shared with TRBD2. CDR1 MNHNS and CDR2 SASEGT come from the germline V gene. V was pared by 6 bases and J by 1 base, with 8 bases of the junction left unmatched. This CDR3 region has 18 residues. CDR3 nucleotide sequence: TGTGCCAGCAGACAACTAGCGGGAGGGGGAAGGAACACCGGGGAGCTGTTTTTT. Encoded protein: CASRQLAGGGRNTGELFF.